The subject of this entry is one T cell receptor beta chain. This receptor's antigen is unknown. Within one base of it there is no much larger clone, and no base qualities were kept. Libraries came from the immunoSEQ multiplex PCR assay. Alongside multiparametric flow cytometry, deep sequencing of rearranged TCR beta loci was used to profile the T cell repertoires. TCRdb's version of the immuneACCESS table is confined to in-frame rearrangements and falls short of the full clone set. An unresolved V gene accounts for under half of the shortfall where checked; the remainder is of unknown origin. In this sample the table shows approximately 170,000 clones, approximately 86% of which occur a single time. The top ten clones comprise about 4.4% of the sample. V is shortened by 5 bases, J by 4 bases, and the region joining them spans 12 bases. Inclusive of the bounding cysteine and phenylalanine, the CDR3 is 14 residues long. Left in the record is the CDR3 DNA by itself, 42 bases read in frame from the first base. The germline V gene specifies SGHVS as CDR1 and FNYEAQ as CDR2.

The data stem from a study of lymphopenia after photon versus proton radiotherapy (dated by TCRdb to the late 2010s). Regarding the study in general: The immunological effects of photon versus proton radiation therapy were compared in patients with gastrointestinal tumors who developed high-grade lymphopenia. A cohort of some 19 patients with gastrointestinal tumors who received either photon or proton therapy and subsequently developed lymphopenia was included. The goal of the study was to describe how the two radiation modalities differ in their effects on the immune system. Beyond this particular receptor, the publication reports: During treatment, patients who received proton therapy stayed relatively stable, whereas patients who received photon therapy lost naive T cells and TCR diversity and gained effector/memory populations. The survival association was assessed only in patients who died, and the authors presented better survival with proton therapy as a possibility rather than a demonstrated result. After the lymphocyte count nadir, photon-treated repertoires showed oligoclonal expansion, especially of CD8+ Temra cells, which drove the drop in diversity. Across the cohort, an inverse correlation was found between a larger post-nadir drop in TCR diversity and overall survival time among patients who died.

The V and J genes are TRBV7-6 and TRBJ2-1, with a weak D call of TRBD2 (7 bases match). The input for sequencing was peripheral blood, taken from a patient treated with photon-based radiotherapy. The sequence derives from a man aged 45-65 years with gastric cancer. The CDR3: CASSGGASYNEQFF. The DNA sequence is TGTGCCAGCAGCGGGGGGGCCTCGTACAATGAGCAGTTCTTC.